The source of this T cell receptor (beta chain) is a study of immune evolution from preneoplasia to lung adenocarcinoma. Study background: HLA loss of heterozygosity: around 6.5% AIS, around 16% MIA, over 25% ADC, none AAH.

This CDR3 is built from 15 residues. CDR1 is KGHSH and CDR2 is LQKENI in the germline V gene. V lost 3 bases to trimming and J lost 3 bases; unmatched junction nucleotides: 5. Points on this clone: Its antigen remains unknown.

Nucleic acids came from premalignant or tumor cells enriched by macro-dissection. TCRdb keeps only in-frame clones here, not all; method: immunoSEQ multiplex PCR. The sample lists about 6,300 clones, approximately 79% seen once, with under 3% in the top ten. Points from the study as a whole: Compared with EGFR-mutant or double wild-type lesions, KRAS-mutant nodules were more clonal. Top clone frequencies peaked in normal lung, apparently declining through invasive adenocarcinoma.

The sequence was collected from a person aged 55-80 years with lung adenocarcinoma. Sequenced sample: FFPE minimally invasive lung adenocarcinoma tissue. The J gene is TRBJ2-7, the V gene TRBV18; 10 bases agree with TRBD2. CDR3 sequence reads: CASSPASGSIYEQYF. CDR3 DNA: TGTGCCAGCTCACCCGCTAGCGGGAGCATCTACGAGCAGTACTTC.